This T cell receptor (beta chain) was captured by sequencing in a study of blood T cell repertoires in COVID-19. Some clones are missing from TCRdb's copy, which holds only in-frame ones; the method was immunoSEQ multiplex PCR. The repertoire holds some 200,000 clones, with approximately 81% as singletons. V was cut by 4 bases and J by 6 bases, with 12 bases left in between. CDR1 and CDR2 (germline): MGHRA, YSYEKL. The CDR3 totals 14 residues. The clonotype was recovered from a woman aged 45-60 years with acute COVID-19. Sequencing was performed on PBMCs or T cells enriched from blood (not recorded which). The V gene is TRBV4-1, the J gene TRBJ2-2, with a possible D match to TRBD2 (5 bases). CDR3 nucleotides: TGCGCCAGCAGCCGGCCCACTAGTTCCGGGGAGCTGTTTTTT. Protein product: CASSRPTSSGELFF.